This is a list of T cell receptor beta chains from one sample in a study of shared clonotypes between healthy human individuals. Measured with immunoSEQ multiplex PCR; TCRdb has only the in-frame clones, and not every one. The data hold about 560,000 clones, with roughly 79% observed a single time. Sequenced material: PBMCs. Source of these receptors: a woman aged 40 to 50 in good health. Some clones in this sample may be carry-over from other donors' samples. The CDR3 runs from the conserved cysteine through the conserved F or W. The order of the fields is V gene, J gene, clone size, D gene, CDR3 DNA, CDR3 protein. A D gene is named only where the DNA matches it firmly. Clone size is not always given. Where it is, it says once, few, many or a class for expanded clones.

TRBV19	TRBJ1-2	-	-	TGTGCCAGTAGTATAAGATGGAGGGAGAGATATGGCTACACCTTC	CASSIRWRERYGYTF
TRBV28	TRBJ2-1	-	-	TGTGCCAGCCATTCGGGCCAGCCGTACAATGAGCAGTTCTTC	CASHSGQPYNEQFF
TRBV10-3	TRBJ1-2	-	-	TGTGCCATCAGTGAAAGGGACTATGGCTACACCTTC	CAISERDYGYTF
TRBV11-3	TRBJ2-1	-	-	TGTGCCAGCAGCCCGAGGGGAGCCAATGAGCAGTTCTTC	CASSPRGANEQFF
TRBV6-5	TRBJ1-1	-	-	TGTGCCAGCAGTTACTTTCAGGGCACTGAAGCTTTCTTT	CASSYFQGTEAFF
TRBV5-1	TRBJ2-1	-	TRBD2	TGCGCCAGCAGCTTGGGGTTTAGCGGGTCCAATGAGCAGTTCTTC	CASSLGFSGSNEQFF
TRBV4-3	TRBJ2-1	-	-	TGCGCCAGCAGCCTACAAGGGGCCTTGGGTAATGAGCAGTTCTTC	CASSLQGALGNEQFF
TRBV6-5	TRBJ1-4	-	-	TGTGCCAGCAGTTACTCATCTTCAGCAACTAATGAAAAACTGTTTTTT	CASSYSSSATNEKLFF
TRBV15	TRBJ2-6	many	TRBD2	TGTGCCACCAGCTCGTCGGGGACTAGCAATTCTGGGGCCAACGTCCTGACTTTC	CATSSSGTSNSGANVLTF
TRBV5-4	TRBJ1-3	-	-	TGTGCCAGCAGCTTGATCACCGGAAACACCATATATTTT	CASSLITGNTIYF
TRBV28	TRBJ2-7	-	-	TGTGCCAGCAGGTCTAGCGTCTCATGGGGTTACGAGCAGTACTTC	CASRSSVSWGYEQYF
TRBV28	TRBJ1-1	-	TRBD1	TGTGCCAGCAGTTTTACAGGGGGTCCCAACACTGAAGCTTTCTTT	CASSFTGGPNTEAFF
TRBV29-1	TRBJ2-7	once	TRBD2	TGCAGCATTGAAATTAGCGGGAGACGGGCCGAGCAGTACTTC	CSIEISGRRAEQYF
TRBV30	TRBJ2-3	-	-	TGTGCCTGGAGTGCCCAGGGCGGCACAGATACGCAGTATTTT	CAWSAQGGTDTQYF
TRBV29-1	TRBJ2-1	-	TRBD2	TGCAGCGTTGGCCCCACTAGCGGGAGGGCCAGTTTAGATGAGCAGTTCTTC	CSVGPTSGRASLDEQFF
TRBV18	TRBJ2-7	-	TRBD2	TGTGCCAGCTCACCACGGCTAGCGGGAGACGAGCAGTACTTC	CASSPRLAGDEQYF
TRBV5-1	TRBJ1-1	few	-	TGCGCCAGCAGCTTGAGAGGGCAGGGCACTGAAGCTTTCTTT	CASSLRGQGTEAFF
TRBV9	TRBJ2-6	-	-	TGTGCCAGCAGCGAAAGCTACAGGTCCGTTAGGGCCAACGTCCTGACTTTC	CASSESYRSVRANVLTF
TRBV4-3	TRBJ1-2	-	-	TGCGCCAGCAGCCCCTCCGCCGGGGGCGGCTATGGCTACACCTTC	CASSPSAGGGYGYTF
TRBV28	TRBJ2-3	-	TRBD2	TGTGCCAGCAGTTTACCTAGCGGCTGGAGCACAGATACGCAGTATTTT	CASSLPSGWSTDTQYF
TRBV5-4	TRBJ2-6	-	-	TGTGCCAGCAGCTCAGGGGGGACGGCGAGCTCTGGGGCCAACGTCCTGACTTTC	CASSSGGTASSGANVLTF
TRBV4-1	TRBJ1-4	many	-	TGCGCCAGCATGGGGATTAATGAAAAACTGTTTTTT	CASMGINEKLFF
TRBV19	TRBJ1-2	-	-	TGTGCCAGTGAGGACCGAGCTAACTATGGCTACACCTTC	CASEDRANYGYTF
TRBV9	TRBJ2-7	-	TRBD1	TGTGCCAGCAGCGTAGATGCACAGGGGTCGGGGTACTTC	CASSVDAQGSGYF
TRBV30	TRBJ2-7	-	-	TGTGCCTGGGCCCGGGTCTCGCTAGGCTACGAGCAGTACTTC	CAWARVSLGYEQYF
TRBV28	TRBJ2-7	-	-	TGTGCCAGCAGACTCACACAGGTCTCGGCCGAGCAGTACTTC	CASRLTQVSAEQYF
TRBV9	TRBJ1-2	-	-	TGTGCCAGCAGCCCCGACCGGGACCGGGGCGCTCCGGGCTATGGCTACACCTTC	CASSPDRDRGAPGYGYTF
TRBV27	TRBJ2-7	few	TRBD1	TGTGCCAGCAGAAAAGACAGGGGAAGTTTCTACGAGCAGTACTTC	CASRKDRGSFYEQYF
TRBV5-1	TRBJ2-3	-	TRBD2	TGCGCCAGCAGCCGGGGGGGCACAGATACGCAGTATTTT	CASSRGGTDTQYF
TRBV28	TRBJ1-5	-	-	TGTGCCAGCAGGACCCGGGACGCATATAGCAATCAGCCCCAGCATTTT	CASRTRDAYSNQPQHF
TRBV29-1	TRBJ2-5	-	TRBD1	TGCAGCGTTGACGATGCCCGACAGGGGGCAGTGGAGACCCAGTACTTC	CSVDDARQGAVETQYF
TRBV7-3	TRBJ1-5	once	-	TGTGCCAGCAGCTTAAAGGGGTCGAAGTATAGCAATCAGCCCCAGCATTTT	CASSLKGSKYSNQPQHF
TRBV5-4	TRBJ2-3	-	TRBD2	TGTGCCAGCAGCCGGGGCCCGGGGACTAGCGGGACGGAAGATACGCAGTATTTT	CASSRGPGTSGTEDTQYF
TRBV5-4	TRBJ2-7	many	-	TGTGCCAGCAGCTTGGGACTTACCTACGAGCAGTACTTC	CASSLGLTYEQYF
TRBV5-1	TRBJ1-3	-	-	TGCGCCAGCAGCGCGACGGAGTCTGGAAACACCATGTATTTT	CASSATESGNTMYF
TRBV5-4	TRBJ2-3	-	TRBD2	TGTGCCAGCAGCTCCGCTAGCGGAGCCAGCACAGATACGCAGTATTTT	CASSSASGASTDTQYF
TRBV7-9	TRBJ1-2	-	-	TGTGCCAGCAGCACACGACAGATGTTCTATGGCTACACCTTC	CASSTRQMFYGYTF